A selection of T cell receptor beta chains follows, all from one sample in a study of cytomegalovirus exposure and HLA in healthy donors. Profiling relied on immunoSEQ multiplex PCR, and the TCRdb table lists in-frame clones only, not all of them. This sample has over 100,000 clones, with over 9% found just once. The source material was PBMCs. The receptor set was obtained from a man aged 35 to 55 in good health and CMV-seropositive. CDR3s leave out the opening cysteine and the closing phenylalanine or tryptophan. The order of the fields is J gene, V gene, CDR3 protein.

j_gene: TRBJ1-2
v_gene: TRBV29-1
CDR3aa: SGEQGNYGYT

j_gene: TRBJ2-7
v_gene: TRBV7-9
CDR3aa: ASSLDAARLYEQY

j_gene: TRBJ2-3
v_gene: TRBV18
CDR3aa: ASSNTGNTDTQY

j_gene: TRBJ1-2
v_gene: TRBV19
CDR3aa: ASYWLYGYT

j_gene: TRBJ2-1
v_gene: TRBV27
CDR3aa: ASSLKGFSYNEQF

j_gene: TRBJ1-1
v_gene: TRBV7-6
CDR3aa: ASSSGQGETEAF

j_gene: TRBJ2-7
v_gene: TRBV5-1
CDR3aa: ASSLEGTSYEQY

j_gene: TRBJ1-5
v_gene: TRBV12-5
CDR3aa: ASGLVLPSGKRPQH

j_gene: TRBJ2-3
v_gene: TRBV11-2
CDR3aa: ASSQAYPDTQY

j_gene: TRBJ1-6
v_gene: TRBV6-5
CDR3aa: ASSYLKDRVRPLH

j_gene: TRBJ1-1
v_gene: TRBV27
CDR3aa: ASSSSEVNTEAF

j_gene: TRBJ2-7
v_gene: TRBV11-2
CDR3aa: ASSLVQSGYEQY

j_gene: TRBJ2-2
v_gene: TRBV19
CDR3aa: ASSSGLKKNTGELF

j_gene: TRBJ1-6
v_gene: TRBV10-3
CDR3aa: AIRGQGSAVSDSTLH

j_gene: TRBJ2-1
v_gene: TRBV5-4
CDR3aa: ASSTLAGGRSSYNEQF

j_gene: TRBJ2-1
v_gene: TRBV9
CDR3aa: ASSARTGREREGRYNEQF

j_gene: TRBJ2-7
v_gene: TRBV11-3
CDR3aa: ASSLEGDSSYEQY

j_gene: TRBJ2-1
v_gene: TRBV7-9
CDR3aa: ASSAYSYNEQF

j_gene: TRBJ1-5
v_gene: TRBV2
CDR3aa: ASKGGTPNQPQH

j_gene: TRBJ1-5
v_gene: TRBV6-1
CDR3aa: ASSLTEYSNQPQH

j_gene: TRBJ2-7
v_gene: TRBV5-1
CDR3aa: ASSNSPQSRSSLYEQY

j_gene: TRBJ2-7
v_gene: TRBV9
CDR3aa: ASSPGTGGEQY

j_gene: TRBJ1-5
v_gene: TRBV6-5
CDR3aa: ATQGQGHQPQH

j_gene: TRBJ2-3
v_gene: TRBV5-4
CDR3aa: ATTAQGGTDTQY

j_gene: TRBJ1-5
v_gene: TRBV7-2
CDR3aa: ASSLGRQPNQPQH

j_gene: TRBJ2-1
v_gene: TRBV20-1
CDR3aa: SASNNEQF

j_gene: TRBJ2-7
v_gene: TRBV7-2
CDR3aa: ASSSGQGVGDEQY